The TCR beta chain described here comes from a study of blood T cell repertoires in COVID-19. Some clones are missing from TCRdb's copy, which holds only in-frame ones; the method was immunoSEQ multiplex PCR. Found here are roughly 380,000 clones, around 87% of them singletons; the top ten hold 1% to 1.5%. The germline V gene encodes CDR1 SGDLS and CDR2 YYNGEE. V shed 4 bases and J shed 2 bases, with 7 bases lying between them. The CDR3 has 13 residues. This clone occurred once. The sequence came from a man in his thirties or forties who had recovered from COVID-19. Source material: PBMCs or T cells enriched from blood (not recorded which). The rearrangement joins TRBV9 to TRBJ2-1, with D perhaps matching TRBD2 (5 bases). The CDR3, as DNA: TGTGCCAGCAGCCCCGGGACCTACAATGAGCAGTTCTTC. Protein sequence: CASSPGTYNEQFF. The full variable domain, completed using reference TRBV9 and TRBJ2-1, is DSGVTQTPKHLITATGQRVTLRCSPRSGDLSVYWYQQSLDQGLQFLIQYYNGEERAKGNILERFSAQQFPDLHSELNLSSLELGDSALYFCASSPGTYNEQFFGPGTRLTVL.